The TCR beta chain described here comes from a study of cytomegalovirus exposure and HLA in healthy donors. With 6 bases clipped from V and 2 bases from J, the junction kept 3 bases outside the gene matches. The CDR3 runs 14 residues. Germline assignment: CDR1 SGHTA and CDR2 FQGNSA. PCR involved 60 Vbeta and 13 Jbeta primers. Some clones are missing from TCRdb's copy, which holds only in-frame ones; the method was immunoSEQ multiplex PCR. The sample yields about 110,000 clones, roughly four fifths seen once. The rearrangement uses TRBV7-2 and TRBJ2-2, with 7 bases identical to TRBD2. The sequence was collected from a male donor in good health and CMV-seropositive. Sequencing input: PBMCs. Written as DNA, the CDR3 is TGTGCCAGCAGGAAGCGGGGCAACACCGGGGAGCTGTTTTTT. Amino acids: CASRKRGNTGELFF.